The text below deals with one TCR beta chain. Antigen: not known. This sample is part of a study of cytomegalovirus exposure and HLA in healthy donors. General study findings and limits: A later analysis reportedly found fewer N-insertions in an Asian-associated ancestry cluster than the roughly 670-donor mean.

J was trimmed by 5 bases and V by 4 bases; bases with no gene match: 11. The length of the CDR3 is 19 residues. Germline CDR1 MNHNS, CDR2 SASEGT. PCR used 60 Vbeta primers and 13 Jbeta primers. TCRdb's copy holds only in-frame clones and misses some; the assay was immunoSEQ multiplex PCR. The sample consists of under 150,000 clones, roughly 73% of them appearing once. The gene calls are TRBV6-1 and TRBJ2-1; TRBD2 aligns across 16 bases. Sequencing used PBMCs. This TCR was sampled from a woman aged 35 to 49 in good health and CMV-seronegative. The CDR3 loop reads CASSGLPGLAGGHNNEQFF. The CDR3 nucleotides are TGTGCCAGCAGTGGCCTTCCGGGACTAGCGGGGGGGCATAACAATGAGCAGTTCTTC.